The 23 T cell receptor beta chains reported below all come from one sample, sequenced in a study of response to subunit inactivated influenza vaccine. Each CDR3 protein gets one entry after TCRdb re-called the RT-PCR reads with MiXCR. The sample has a few hundred thousand distinct CDR3 sequences; 14% are singletons. Material: PBMCs from blood, obtained 11 to 12 days after vaccination. These receptors were taken from a man aged 50 to 59 who received an inactivated influenza vaccine.

The rearrangement joins TRBV20-1 to TRBJ2-7; 8 nucleotides match TRBD2. The CDR3 extends over 15 amino acids. Unmatched junction bases numbered 11, after V lost 6 bases and J lost 1 base. Germline CDR1 is DFQATT and CDR2 is SNEGSKA (reference sequence). CDR3 bases: TGCAGTGCGACCCAACCTAGCGGGTGGTCCTACGAGCAGTACTTC. It yields the protein CSATQPSGWSYEQYF.

The chain employs TRBV7-6 and TRBJ2-5; 11 bases line up with TRBD2. Germline assignment: CDR1 SGHVS and CDR2 FNYEAQ. This CDR3 contains 17 residues. V lost 5 bases to trimming and J lost 5 bases; unmatched junction nucleotides: 13. In nucleotides, the CDR3 is TGTGCCAGCAGCCCCTCGGGGGTAGCGGGGGGGCGGGAGACCCAGTACTTC. Protein sequence: CASSPSGVAGGRETQYF.

V is TRBV7-8 and J is TRBJ2-7, with 10 bases fitting TRBD1. Germline V gene lookup returns CDR1 SGHVS and CDR2 FQNEAQ. The CDR3 contains 14 residues. With V trimmed by 4 bases and J by 5 bases, 5 bases remained unmatched. CDR3 in amino acids: CASSSPGQGNEQYF. The CDR3 nucleotides read TGTGCCAGCAGCTCCCCGGGACAGGGGAACGAGCAGTACTTC.

This chain uses TRBV7-2 with TRBJ2-1; D is tentatively TRBD1 or TRBD2 (5 bases each). In germline, CDR1 is SGHTA, CDR2 FQGNSA. V dropped 2 bases and J dropped 2 bases, with 10 bases sitting between them. This CDR3 has 15 amino acids. In DNA form, the CDR3 reads TGTGCCAGCAGCTTATCCGGGACGACCTACAATGAGCAGTTCTTC. It is translated as CASSLSGTTYNEQFF.

V gene TRBV20-1 combines with J gene TRBJ2-5; no clear D gene. The CDR3 sequence is 16 residues long. The ends were cut back, 0 bases at V and 5 bases at J, with 19 bases in the middle. Germline values: CDR1 DFQATT, CDR2 SNEGSKA (reference sequence). CDR3 coding DNA: TGCAGTGCTAGAGATTACTACCTCCCCGAGAGGGAGACCCAGTACTTC. It encodes CSARDYYLPERETQYF.

This clonotype was counted at least ten times. The chain joins TRBV29-1 to TRBJ2-3; no reliable D call. CDR3 size: 13 residues. Trimming removed 4 bases from V and 3 bases from J, with 11 bases in between. CDR1 is SQVTM and CDR2 is ANQGSEA in the germline V gene. The CDR3 loop is CSVGKGTTDTQYF. For the CDR3, the DNA is TGCAGCGTTGGAAAAGGAACTACAGATACGCAGTATTTT.

The chain carries TRBV6-2 or TRBV6-3 and TRBJ2-1; D is ambiguous. V was cut by 10 bases and J by 2 bases, with 9 bases left in between. This CDR3 is 12 amino acids long. Looked up from germline, CDR1 is MNHEY and CDR2 is SVGEGT. The chain's CDR3 is CATMDPYNEQFF. In DNA form, the CDR3 reads TGTGCCACCATGGATCCCTACAATGAGCAGTTCTTC.

The V call is TRBV5-1, the J call TRBJ2-6; no firm D call. CDR1 is SGHRS, CDR2 YFSETQ, per germline. This CDR3 is built from 15 residues. V shed 2 bases and J shed 0 bases, with 6 bases lying between them. DNA for the CDR3: TGCGCCAGCAGCTTTGTTAGCTCTGGGGCCAACGTCCTGACTTTC. Translation gives CASSFVSSGANVLTF.

V is TRBV5-1 and J is TRBJ2-5; 8 positions match TRBD1. The germline CDR1 and CDR2 sequences are SGHRS and YFSETQ. The ends lost 4 bases at V and 4 bases at J; junction bases unmatched: 12. The CDR3 is 16 amino acids. This chain's CDR3 is CASSPGQGRGRETQYF. CDR3 coding DNA: TGCGCCAGCAGCCCCGGACAGGGAAGAGGCCGAGAGACCCAGTACTTC.

The chain's CDR3 is CASSYPPENSPLHF. In nucleotides, the CDR3 is TGTGCCAGCAGCTACCCGCCAGAGAATTCACCCCTCCACTTT. The V and J genes are TRBV5-6 and TRBJ1-6, with D uncertain. Germline V gene lookup returns CDR1 SGHDT and CDR2 YYEEEE. The CDR3 is 14 residues long. V lost 3 bases and J 7 bases, leaving 11 bases between the germline ends.

This clonotype was seen only a few times. The chain uses TRBV10-2 and TRBJ1-5, with TRBD1 matching over 9 bases. The trim removed 6 bases at V and 6 bases at J, leaving 6 bases unmatched. CDR1 WSHSY and CDR2 SAAADI come from the germline V gene. This CDR3 region has 14 residues. DNA of the CDR3: TGCGCCAGCAGCGACAGGGGGATGGGTCAGCCCCAGCATTTT. Amino acids: CASSDRGMGQPQHF.

The chain employs TRBV11-1 and TRBJ2-1; 13 bases map to TRBD2. CDR1 SGHAT and CDR2 FQDESV come from the germline V gene (reference sequence). V was clipped by 5 bases and J by 4 bases; unmatched bases: 11. The CDR3 contains 18 residues. CDR3 protein: CASSTRTSGSIPYNEQFF. CDR3 DNA: TGTGCCAGCAGCACTCGGACTAGCGGGAGTATCCCTTACAATGAGCAGTTCTTC.

This clonotype was counted at least ten times. The V call is TRBV11-2, the J call TRBJ1-6; 9 bases align to TRBD1. V lost 4 bases, J lost 10 bases, and 5 bases stayed unmatched. Germline-derived CDR1 and CDR2 are SGHAT and FQNNGV. CDR3 length: 14 amino acids. The CDR3 region is CASSSTGGGSPLHF. CDR3 DNA: TGTGCCAGCAGCTCGACAGGGGGGGGATCACCCCTCCACTTT.

The J gene is TRBJ2-5, the V gene TRBV29-1, with 10 bases aligning to TRBD2. The CDR3 loop spans 14 amino acids. V dropped 6 bases and J dropped 7; count of bases not matched to a gene: 11. The germline CDR1 and CDR2 sequences are SQVTM and ANQGSEA. The CDR3 bases are TGCAGCGTCTCCTCGGGACTAGCGTTTGGGACCCAGTACTTC. Translating it yields CSVSSGLAFGTQYF.

The chain employs TRBV2 and TRBJ2-1; 8 bases align to TRBD1. The CDR3 has 11 residues. The ends lost 7 bases at V and 10 bases at J; junction bases unmatched: 3. The V gene's germline CDR1 is SNHLY and CDR2 FYNNEI. The CDR3 sequence is CASKTGVEQFF. CDR3 sequence (DNA): TGTGCCAGCAAGACAGGGGTGGAGCAGTTCTTC.

In its sample, this clonotype was seen a few times. The V gene is TRBV7-8, the J gene TRBJ2-7; maybe TRBD1 (5 bases). The CDR3 is made up of 13 amino acids. V was shortened by 8 bases and J by 3 bases, with 14 bases between the two germline ends. In germline, CDR1 is SGHVS, CDR2 FQNEAQ. CDR3 sequence reads: CASGEQASYEQYF. The CDR3, as DNA: TGTGCCAGCGGCGAACAGGCTAGCTACGAGCAGTACTTC.

This chain joins TRBV6-6 and TRBJ2-5, with D maybe TRBD2 (5 bases). V lost 5 bases, J lost 4 bases, and 11 bases lay in between. This CDR3 has 13 amino acids. In germline, CDR1 is MNHNY, CDR2 SVGAGI (reference sequence). The chain's CDR3 is CASSLEDGETQYF. CDR3 nucleotides: TGTGCCAGCAGTCTGGAGGACGGAGAGACCCAGTACTTC.

This clonotype was detected only once. This chain joins TRBV12-3 or TRBV12-4 and TRBJ2-7; no clear D. This CDR3 region has 12 residues. Trimming shortened V by 6 bases and J by 6 bases, and 12 bases separated the two germline ends. The CDR3 reads CASSPTWGEQYF. Written as DNA, the CDR3 is TGTGCCAGCAGCCCTACCTGGGGCGAGCAGTACTTC.

This clonotype was seen only a few times. The rearrangement joins TRBV4-3 to TRBJ2-3, with D possibly called TRBD1 or TRBD2 (5 bases each). The germline V gene has CDR1 LGHNA and CDR2 YSLEER. CDR3 size: 16 residues. Trimming removed 0 bases at V and 0 bases at J, with 10 bases between. CDR3 coding DNA: TGCGCCAGCAGCCAAGATTGGTGGGGGAGCACAGATACGCAGTATTTT. This gives the protein CASSQDWWGSTDTQYF.

This clonotype appeared a few times. V usage is TRBV4-3 and J usage is TRBJ1-6; D ambiguous. Germline CDR1 reads LGHNA; CDR2 reads YSLEER. This CDR3 has 17 amino acids. Between the trimmed V and J ends, which lost 0 bases and 1 base, there was a span of 10 bases. The CDR3 DNA reads as TGCGCCAGCAGCCAAGATCGGCGGGGTTCCTATAATTCACCCCTCCACTTT. Amino acid sequence: CASSQDRRGSYNSPLHF.

V usage is TRBV24-1 and J usage is TRBJ2-2; 9 bases match TRBD1. The CDR3 covers 17 residues. V lost 4 bases and J lost 4; bases outside the gene matches: 9. The germline CDR1 and CDR2 sequences are KGHDR and SFDVKD. In DNA form, the CDR3 reads TGTGCCACCAGTGAGCGAACAGGGGGCGCGAGCACCGGGGAGCTGTTTTTT. The encoded protein is CATSERTGGASTGELFF.

The sample holds a few counts of this clonotype. The rearrangement joins TRBV20-1 to TRBJ2-1; 10 bases are a match to TRBD2. The CDR3 length is 15 residues. CDR1 DFQATT and CDR2 SNEGSKA come from the germline V gene (reference sequence). Losses at the gene ends were 4 bases for V and 3 bases for J; bases not matched to a gene: 6. The DNA for the CDR3 is TGCAGTGCTAAAGAGCGGGAGGGGAACTACAATGAGCAGTTCTTC. Translation gives CSAKEREGNYNEQFF.

The V and J genes are TRBV12-3 or TRBV12-4 and TRBJ1-3; D might be TRBD1 (6 bases). The V gene lost 4 bases and the J gene lost 0 bases, with 13 bases spanning the gap. The CDR3 runs to 16 residues. CDR3 region: CASSWAGGLSGNTIYF. CDR3 bases: TGTGCCAGCAGTTGGGCGGGGGGCCTCTCTGGAAACACCATATATTTT.